These T cell receptor beta chains were read from a single sample in a study of CD8+ T cells in alopecia areata. Produced via immunoSEQ multiplex PCR; TCRdb's table is partial and in-frame only. The sample contains some 200,000 clones, 50% to 60% of which appear only once. The sequencing here drew on CD4+ T cells sorted from blood, taken at week 4, from a patient treated with tofacitinib. The receptors were gathered from a human donor with alopecia areata. Both conserved end residues are part of each CDR3. Each record gives: clone size, D gene, J gene, V gene, CDR3 DNA, CDR3 protein. A D gene is named only where the DNA matches it firmly. Only some rows state a clone size, as once, few, many or a class for expanded clones.

- | - | TRBJ2-5 | TRBV7-9 | TGTGCCAGCAGCTTAGCAGGGAAAGAGACCCAGTACTTC | CASSLAGKETQYF
- | - | TRBJ1-5 | TRBV27 | TGTGCCAGCAGTTTATCGATCGAGCCCCAGCATTTT | CASSLSIEPQHF
- | - | TRBJ2-5 | TRBV29-1 | TGCAGCGTTGCACCGGGACCCAAAGAGACCCAGTACTTC | CSVAPGPKETQYF
- | TRBD1 | TRBJ1-5 | TRBV29-1 | TGCAGCGTTGGCTCTGGAGGGGGACAGAGTCAGCCCCAGCATTTT | CSVGSGGGQSQPQHF
few | TRBD1 | TRBJ2-4 | TRBV5-4 | TGTGCCAGCAGCACCGACAGGGAGAACATTCAGTACTTC | CASSTDRENIQYF
few | - | TRBJ2-5 | TRBV5-1 | TGCGCCAGCAGCTTGAGGCAGAGAGAAGAGACCCAGTACTTC | CASSLRQREETQYF
- | TRBD2 | TRBJ2-3 | TRBV10-3 | TGTGCCAGCAGTACTAGCGGGGGGGTTACAGATACGCAGTATTTT | CASSTSGGVTDTQYF
- | - | TRBJ2-1 | TRBV30 | TGTGCCTGGAGTGTAATGCTAGCCTCCTCCTACAATGAGCAGTTCTTC | CAWSVMLASSYNEQFF
- | - | TRBJ1-1 | TRBV27 | TGTGCCAGCAGTTCTGGGGGATGGGGTACTGAAGCTTTCTTT | CASSSGGWGTEAFF
few | - | TRBJ2-3 | TRBV19 | TGTGCCAGTAACGGTTACGAAGGAGACTATTCGCAGTATTTT | CASNGYEGDYSQYF
- | TRBD2 | TRBJ2-2 | TRBV11-3 | TGTGCCACCGGGGGGGCAGGGGTCGCCGGGGAGCTGTTTTTT | CATGGAGVAGELFF
many | TRBD2 | TRBJ2-2 | TRBV5-1 | TGCGCCAGCAGCATAGGACTAGCGGGGTCGAACACCGGGGAGCTGTTTTTT | CASSIGLAGSNTGELFF
- | - | TRBJ1-4 | TRBV23-1 | TGCGCCAGCAGTCCCTCCCTCTTAAACACCGAGCCCCCTGGGGAACTGTTTTTT | CASSPSLLNTEPPGELFF
few | TRBD1 | TRBJ1-6 | TRBV27 | TGTGCCAGCAGATCCACAGGGGGCAATAATTCACCCCTCCACTTT | CASRSTGGNNSPLHF
- | - | TRBJ2-1 | TRBV30 | TGTGCCTGGACCGGCATTGGAGACAATGAGCAGTTCTTC | CAWTGIGDNEQFF
- | - | TRBJ1-6 | TRBV9 | TGTGCCAGCAGCGTAGTAGCGGAAAGTTATTCACCCCTCCACTTT | CASSVVAESYSPLHF
- | TRBD2 | TRBJ2-5 | TRBV23-1 | TGCGCCAGCATCTCATTGGAGGGAGGGGAGACCCAGTACTTC | CASISLEGGETQYF
- | TRBD2 | TRBJ2-1 | TRBV30 | TGTGCCTGGAAAACTAGCGAAAATGAGCAGTTCTTC | CAWKTSENEQFF
few | - | TRBJ1-3 | TRBV6-5 | TGTGCCAGCAGAAATATCGCCATCTCTGGAAACACCATATATTTT | CASRNIAISGNTIYF
- | - | TRBJ2-1 | TRBV11-2 | TGTGCCAGCAGCGTCCCCGGGACACTCAATGAGCAGTTCTTC | CASSVPGTLNEQFF
few | - | TRBJ1-1 | TRBV27 | TGTGCCAGCACCAACATAGAGAGGAACACTGAAGCTTTCTTT | CASTNIERNTEAFF
- | - | TRBJ1-2 | TRBV15 | TGTGCCACCAGCGGGGGGACTAACTATGGCTACACCTTC | CATSGGTNYGYTF
- | - | TRBJ1-6 | TRBV29-1 | TGCAGCGTTGAAGGGGACATCCCTGGGGCACCCCTCCACTTT | CSVEGDIPGAPLHF
- | - | TRBJ1-1 | TRBV25-1 | TGTGCCAGCAGTGAAGACACCAATCTCGAAGCTTTCTTT | CASSEDTNLEAFF
- | TRBD1 | TRBJ1-1 | TRBV6-6 | TGTGCCAGCAGGGGGACAGGCCAGGATGAAGCTTTCTTT | CASRGTGQDEAFF
- | - | TRBJ2-7 | TRBV5-6 | TGTGCCAGCAGCTTGGTCTCCGGGACCAGAGAGCAGTACTTC | CASSLVSGTREQYF
few | TRBD2 | TRBJ2-3 | TRBV7-2 | TGTGCCAGCAGCTTGGGCGGGGGGGCCGGCACAGATACGCAGTATTTT | CASSLGGGAGTDTQYF
- | - | TRBJ1-5 | TRBV30 | TGTGCCTGGAGCCCCACAGGGATCTCGGCCCAGCATTTT | CAWSPTGISAQHF
once | TRBD1 | TRBJ1-2 | TRBV25-1 | TGTGCCAGCAGTGAGCTGGACAGGGAGCATGGCTACACCTTC | CASSELDREHGYTF
- | TRBD1 | TRBJ2-7 | TRBV2 | TGTGCCAGCAGGAAAACAGGGGGCGACGAGCAGTACTTC | CASRKTGGDEQYF
- | TRBD1 | TRBJ2-7 | TRBV4-2 | TGTGCCAGCAGCCAATTCCGGGACAGGGTCTACGAGCAGTACTTC | CASSQFRDRVYEQYF
once | - | TRBJ2-7 | TRBV5-1 | TGCGCCAGCAGTCTCGACGGTTACGAGCAGTACTTC | CASSLDGYEQYF
- | TRBD1 | TRBJ2-7 | TRBV5-6 | TGTGCCAGCCAGGGACAGACCTCCTACGAGCAGTACTTC | CASQGQTSYEQYF
few | TRBD1 | TRBJ1-2 | TRBV2 | TGTGCCAGCAGTGAAAGGGGACAGGCCAACTATGGCTACACCTTC | CASSERGQANYGYTF
- | - | TRBJ2-7 | TRBV4-2 | TGTGCCAGCAGCCAAGCCGGGATTCTGAGCGAGCAGTACTTC | CASSQAGILSEQYF
few | - | TRBJ1-5 | TRBV5-6 | TGTGCCAGCAGCTCGCGGAGTTACTATCAGCCCCAGCATTTT | CASSSRSYYQPQHF
- | - | TRBJ2-4 | TRBV29-1 | TGCAGCGTTGACCTGACAGGTTCAAACATTCAGTACTTC | CSVDLTGSNIQYF
- | TRBD1 | TRBJ1-2 | TRBV2 | TGTGCCAGCAGTCCGGGACAGGAACATGGCTACACCTTC | CASSPGQEHGYTF
- | - | TRBJ1-2 | TRBV4-1 | TGCGCCAGCAGCCACGGACAGCCTGTCAACTATGGCTACACCTTC | CASSHGQPVNYGYTF
- | TRBD1 | TRBJ1-6 | TRBV30 | TGTGCCTGGAGGGAGACAGGGAACCATAATTCACCCCTCCACTTT | CAWRETGNHNSPLHF
- | - | TRBJ1-2 | TRBV6-5 | TGTGCCAGCAAAGAGGGTGCCTATGGCTACACCTTC | CASKEGAYGYTF
- | - | TRBJ2-7 | TRBV5-7 | TGTGCCAGCAGCTTGGATAACAGAGGCTACGAGCAGTACTTC | CASSLDNRGYEQYF
- | TRBD1 | TRBJ1-2 | TRBV29-1 | TGCAGCGTCCCTGGGACAGACAAGGTGGATTTGGGCTATGGCTACACCTTC | CSVPGTDKVDLGYGYTF
- | - | TRBJ1-2 | TRBV30 | TGTGCCTGGAGTTTGGACCGACTTAGTCTCTATGGCTACACCTTC | CAWSLDRLSLYGYTF
- | TRBD1 | TRBJ2-7 | TRBV30 | TGTGCCTGGAGGATTCCGGGGACAGCTACCTACGAGCAGTACTTC | CAWRIPGTATYEQYF
- | - | TRBJ1-5 | TRBV5-6 | TGTGCCAGCAGCGATCGGAGGCGGCAGCCCCAGCATTTT | CASSDRRRQPQHF
- | TRBD1 | TRBJ1-1 | TRBV29-1 | TGCAGCGCCGCCGGGACAGGACTTTCGAACACTGAAGCTTTCTTT | CSAAGTGLSNTEAFF
- | - | TRBJ2-7 | TRBV18 | TGTGCCAGCTCACGTGCCGGGCCCCCCACCAACTACGAGCAGTACTTC | CASSRAGPPTNYEQYF
once | - | TRBJ2-5 | TRBV4-1 | TGCGCCAGCAGCCAATCGTGGGAAAGAGACGCCCAGTACTTC | CASSQSWERDAQYF
- | - | TRBJ1-1 | TRBV5-1 | TGCGCCAGCAGCTTGGAGTCAGCTCGGAACACTGAAGCTTTCTTT | CASSLESARNTEAFF
- | TRBD2 | TRBJ2-1 | TRBV7-2 | TGTGCCAGCACCCCTGGGAGGGGTGGTATTGAGCAGTTCTTC | CASTPGRGGIEQFF
- | TRBD1 | TRBJ2-5 | TRBV5-4 | TGTGCCAGCAGCTTGGCCTGGGACAGGGTGGAGACCCAGTACTTC | CASSLAWDRVETQYF